The T cell receptor beta chain described here comes from a study of vaccination and CD4 T cells after COVID-19. On the study more broadly: Overlapping spike peptides of SARS-CoV-2, HCoV-NL63, HCoV-OC43 and HCoV-229E were used, and cells were stimulated with them. The authors gave control cultures a CEFX pool, an HIV-1 Nef pool, or no peptide.

For this clonotype: Its specificity is not known.

Sequencing of the DNA from cultured CD4+ T cells was carried out with the Oncomine TCR Beta short-read assay. MiXCR, applied by TCRdb to the PCR reads, yields one record per CDR3 protein. Altogether over 15,000 distinct CDR3 sequences are present, about 54% being singletons, with the ten largest covering 15% to 20%. Stated treatment: roughly 11-day PBMC culture with coronavirus spike peptide pools or control peptides (ViraFEST assay). It was with 9 to 10 IU/ml IL-2 and around 10 ug/ml peptide pools that roughly 2 million PBMCs per well were cultured. The length of the CDR3 is 13 residues. V lost 1 base to trimming and J lost 2 bases, with 8 bases between them. Germline V gene sequence: CDR1 GTSNPN, CDR2 SVGIG (reference sequence).

What was sequenced was CD4+ T cells from blood, cultured in vitro. This clonotype was sampled from a human donor who had recovered from COVID-19. The chain carries TRBV30 and TRBJ1-1, with D hard to call. The CDR3 region has the DNA TGTGCCTGGAGTGCAGTAGCCAACACTGAAGCTTTCTTT. This translates into CAWSAVANTEAFF.